This TCR beta chain was profiled in a study of blood T cell repertoires in COVID-19. At the level of the study: The samples span acute and convalescent COVID-19 from the United States, Italy and Spain. PBMCs, B-cell-depleted T cells, or T cells provided the cDNA or gDNA that made up the material.

The cohort comprised adults aged roughly 18 to 95 years residing in 20 to 25 US areas. The CDR3 consists of 13 residues. CDR1 is MNHEY, CDR2 SVGEGT, per germline. V was trimmed by 2 bases and J by 10 bases, leaving 14 bases between them. Generated by immunoSEQ multiplex PCR, the TCRdb table keeps only in-frame clones and is missing some. The top ten clones hold over 3.5% of a sample with hundreds of thousands of clones, around 91% of them seen once. Sequencing was done on a sample of PBMCs or T cells enriched from blood (not recorded which). This sequence was found in a woman between 18 and 29 years old with acute COVID-19. The chain is built from TRBV6-2 or TRBV6-3 and TRBJ1-1; D is uncertain. CDR3 in amino acids: CASSYATPASAFF. The CDR3 DNA sequence: TGTGCCAGCAGTTACGCGACACCGGCGTCAGCTTTCTTT.